A single T cell receptor beta chain is shown here with its context. What it binds is unknown. The record originates from a study of shared clonotypes between healthy human individuals. Broader study findings: Rarefaction exposed incomplete sorted-subset sequencing despite large depth.

The data were produced by immunoSEQ multiplex PCR, yet TCRdb's version contains in-frame clones alone and is incomplete. The sample includes 2,500,000 or so clones, 85% to 95% of them seen just once. CDR3 size: 15 residues. Germline CDR1 SGHVS, CDR2 FNYEAQ. V gave up 1 base and J gave up 2 bases; unmatched junction bases: 3. J is TRBJ2-7 and V is TRBV7-6, with 9 bases lining up with TRBD1. Sample: naive CD4+ T cells from PBMCs. Subset noted: CD45RA+ positively selected. This sequence was found in a man younger than 35 in good health. Some clones in this sample may be carry-over from other donors' samples. The chain's CDR3 is CASSLGGTGPYEQYF. CDR3 DNA sequence: TGTGCCAGCAGCTTAGGGGGGACAGGGCCCTACGAGCAGTACTTC.